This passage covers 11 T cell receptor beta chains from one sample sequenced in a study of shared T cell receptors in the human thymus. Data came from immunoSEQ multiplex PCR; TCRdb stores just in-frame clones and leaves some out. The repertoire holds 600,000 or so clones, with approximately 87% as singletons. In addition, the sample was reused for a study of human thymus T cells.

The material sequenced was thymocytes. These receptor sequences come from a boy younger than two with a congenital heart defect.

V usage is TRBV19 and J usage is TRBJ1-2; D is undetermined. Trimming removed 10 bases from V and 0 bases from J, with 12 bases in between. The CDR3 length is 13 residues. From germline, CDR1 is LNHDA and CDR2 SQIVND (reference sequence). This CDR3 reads CATQQRTNYGYTF. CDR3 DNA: TGTGCCACCCAACAGAGAACTAACTATGGCTACACCTTC.

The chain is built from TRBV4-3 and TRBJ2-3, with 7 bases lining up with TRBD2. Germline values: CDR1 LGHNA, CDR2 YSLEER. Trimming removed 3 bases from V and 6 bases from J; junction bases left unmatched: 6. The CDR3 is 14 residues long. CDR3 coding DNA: TGCGCCAGCAGCCAGGGAGCGGGATCCGATACGCAGTATTTT. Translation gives CASSQGAGSDTQYF.

CDR3 coding DNA: TGTGCCACTATCACCCTCTATGGCTACACCTTC. Translation gives CATITLYGYTF. The chain couples TRBV10-3 to TRBJ1-2; D not certain. This CDR3 is 11 amino acids long. Trimming removed 10 bases at V and 4 bases at J, with 10 bases between. Germline values: CDR1 ENHRY, CDR2 SYGVKD.

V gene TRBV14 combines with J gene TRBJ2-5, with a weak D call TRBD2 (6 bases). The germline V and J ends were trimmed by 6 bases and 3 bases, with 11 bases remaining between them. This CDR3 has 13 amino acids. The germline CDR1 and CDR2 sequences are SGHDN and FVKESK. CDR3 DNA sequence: TGTGCCAGCAGTTCAAGGAGGGAAGAGACCCAGTACTTC. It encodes CASSSRREETQYF.

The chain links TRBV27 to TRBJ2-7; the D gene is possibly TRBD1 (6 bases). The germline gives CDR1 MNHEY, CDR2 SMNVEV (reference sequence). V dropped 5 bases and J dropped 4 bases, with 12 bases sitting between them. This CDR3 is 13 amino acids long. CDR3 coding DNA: TGTGCCAGCAGTCCCGCCCAGGGGTACGAGCAGTACTTC. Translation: CASSPAQGYEQYF.

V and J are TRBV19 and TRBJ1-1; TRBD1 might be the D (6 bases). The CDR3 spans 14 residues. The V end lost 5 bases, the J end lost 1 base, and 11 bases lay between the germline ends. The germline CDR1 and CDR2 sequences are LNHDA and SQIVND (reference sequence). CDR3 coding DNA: TGTGCCAGTAGTCTTCAGGGGTCGAACACTGAAGCTTTCTTT. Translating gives CASSLQGSNTEAFF.

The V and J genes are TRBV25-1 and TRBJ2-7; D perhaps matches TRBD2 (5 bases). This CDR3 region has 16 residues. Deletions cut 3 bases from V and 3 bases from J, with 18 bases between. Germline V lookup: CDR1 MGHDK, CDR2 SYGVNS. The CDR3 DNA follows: TGTGCCAGCAGTGAGTCGAGGGTTCCCTCCATCTACGAGCAGTACTTC. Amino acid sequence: CASSESRVPSIYEQYF.

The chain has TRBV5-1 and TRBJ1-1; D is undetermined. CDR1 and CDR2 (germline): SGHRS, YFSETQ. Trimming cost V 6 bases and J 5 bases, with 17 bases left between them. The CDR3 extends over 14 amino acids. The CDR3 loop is CASTLPGLGTEAFF. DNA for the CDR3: TGCGCCAGCACCCTCCCGGGATTGGGAACTGAAGCTTTCTTT.

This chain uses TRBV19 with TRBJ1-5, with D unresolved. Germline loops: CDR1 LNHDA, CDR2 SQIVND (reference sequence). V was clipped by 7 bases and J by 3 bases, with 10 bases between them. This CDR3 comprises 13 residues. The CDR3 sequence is CASTRHYNQPQHF. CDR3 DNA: TGTGCCAGTACCCGGCACTACAATCAGCCCCAGCATTTT.

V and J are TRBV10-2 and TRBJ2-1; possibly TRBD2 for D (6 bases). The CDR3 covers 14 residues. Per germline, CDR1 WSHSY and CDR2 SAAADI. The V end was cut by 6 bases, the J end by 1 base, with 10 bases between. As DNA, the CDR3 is TGCGCCAGCAGAACCCGGGAGTCCTACAATGAGCAGTTCTTC. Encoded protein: CASRTRESYNEQFF.

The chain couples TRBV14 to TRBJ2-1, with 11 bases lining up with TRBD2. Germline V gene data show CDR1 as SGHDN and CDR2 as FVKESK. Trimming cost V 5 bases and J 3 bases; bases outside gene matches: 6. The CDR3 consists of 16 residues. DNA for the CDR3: TGTGCCAGCAGCGGAAGACTAGCGGGAATCTACAATGAGCAGTTCTTC. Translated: CASSGRLAGIYNEQFF. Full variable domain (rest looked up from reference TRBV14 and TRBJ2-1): EAGVTQFPSHSVIEKGQTVTLRCDPISGHDNLYWYRRVMGKEIKFLLHFVKESKQDESGMPNNRFLAERTGGTYSTLKVQPAELEDSGVYFCASSGRLAGIYNEQFFGPGTRLTVL.